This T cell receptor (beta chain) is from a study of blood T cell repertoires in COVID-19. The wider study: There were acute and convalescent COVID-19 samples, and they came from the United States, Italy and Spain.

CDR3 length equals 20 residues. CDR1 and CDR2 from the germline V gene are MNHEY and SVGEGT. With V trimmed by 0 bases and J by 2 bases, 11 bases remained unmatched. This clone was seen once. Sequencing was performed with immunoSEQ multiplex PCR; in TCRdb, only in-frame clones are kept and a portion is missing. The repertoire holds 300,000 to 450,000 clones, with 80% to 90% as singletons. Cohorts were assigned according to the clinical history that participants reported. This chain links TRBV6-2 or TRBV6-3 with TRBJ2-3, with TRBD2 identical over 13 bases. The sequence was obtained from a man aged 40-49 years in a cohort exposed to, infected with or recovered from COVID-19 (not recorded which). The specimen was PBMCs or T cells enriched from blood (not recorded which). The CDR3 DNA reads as TGTGCCAGCAGTTACTCGCATAGGACTAGCGGGAGAGGGGCCACAGATACGCAGTATTTT. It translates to CASSYSHRTSGRGATDTQYF.